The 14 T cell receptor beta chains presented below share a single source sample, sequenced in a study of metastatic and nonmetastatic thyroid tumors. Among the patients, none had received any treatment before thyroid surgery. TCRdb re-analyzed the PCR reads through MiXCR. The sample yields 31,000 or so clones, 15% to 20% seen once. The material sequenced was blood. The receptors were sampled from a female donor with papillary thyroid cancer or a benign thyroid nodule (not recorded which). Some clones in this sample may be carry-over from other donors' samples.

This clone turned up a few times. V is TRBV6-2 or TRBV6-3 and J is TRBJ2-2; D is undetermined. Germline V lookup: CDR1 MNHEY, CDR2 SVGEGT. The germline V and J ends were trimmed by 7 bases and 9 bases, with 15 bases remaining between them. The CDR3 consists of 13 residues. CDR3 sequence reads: CASNGGEAWELFF. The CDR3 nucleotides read TGTGCCAGCAATGGTGGCGAAGCCTGGGAGCTGTTTTTT.

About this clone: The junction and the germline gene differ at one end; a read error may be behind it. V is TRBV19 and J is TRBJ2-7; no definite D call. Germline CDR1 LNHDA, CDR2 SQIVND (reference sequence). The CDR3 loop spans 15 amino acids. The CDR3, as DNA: TGTGCCAGTAGTCACCGGTACGCCCGCTCCTACGAGCATTACTTC. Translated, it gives CASSHRYARSYEHYF.

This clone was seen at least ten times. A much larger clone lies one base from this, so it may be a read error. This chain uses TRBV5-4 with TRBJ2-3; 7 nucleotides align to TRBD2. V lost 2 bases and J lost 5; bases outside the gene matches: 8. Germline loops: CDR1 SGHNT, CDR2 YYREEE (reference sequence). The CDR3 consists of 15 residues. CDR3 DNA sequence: TGTGCCAGCAGCTTTTTCGGGGGGAGGGTAGATACGCAGTATTTT. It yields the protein CASSFFGGRVDTQYF.

The CDR3 loop reads CAGRTGSNSPLHF. The CDR3 region has the DNA TGTGCCGGGCGGACCGGTTCGAATTCACCCCTCCACTTT. The chain links TRBV6-2 or TRBV6-3 to TRBJ1-6; D unclear. The CDR3 spans 13 residues. Germline CDR1 and CDR2: MNHEY and SVGEGT. V lost 11 bases to trimming and J lost 7 bases, with 15 bases between them.

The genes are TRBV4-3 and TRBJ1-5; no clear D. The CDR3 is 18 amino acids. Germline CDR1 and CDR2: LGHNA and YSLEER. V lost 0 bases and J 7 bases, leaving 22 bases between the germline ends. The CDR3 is CASSQDRGGSEGGQPQHF. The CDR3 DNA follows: TGCGCCAGCAGCCAAGATAGAGGTGGTTCGGAGGGAGGGCAGCCCCAGCATTTT.

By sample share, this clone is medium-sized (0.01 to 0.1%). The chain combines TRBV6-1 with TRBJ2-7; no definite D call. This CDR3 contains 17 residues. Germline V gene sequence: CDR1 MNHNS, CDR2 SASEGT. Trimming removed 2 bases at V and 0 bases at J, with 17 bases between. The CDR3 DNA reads TGTGCCAGCAGTGAATACCCCTCCGGATCGAACTCCTACGAGCAGTACTTC. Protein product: CASSEYPSGSNSYEQYF.

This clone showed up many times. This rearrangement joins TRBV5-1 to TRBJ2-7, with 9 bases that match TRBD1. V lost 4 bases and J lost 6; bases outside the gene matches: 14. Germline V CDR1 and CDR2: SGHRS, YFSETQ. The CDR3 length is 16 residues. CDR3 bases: TGCGCCAGCAGCGGGTTCAACAGGGGGCGGTTTGGCGAGCAGTACTTC. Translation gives CASSGFNRGRFGEQYF.

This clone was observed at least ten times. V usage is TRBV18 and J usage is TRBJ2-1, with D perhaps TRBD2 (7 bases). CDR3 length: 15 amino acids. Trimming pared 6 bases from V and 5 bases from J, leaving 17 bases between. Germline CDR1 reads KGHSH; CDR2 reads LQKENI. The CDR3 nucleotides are TGTGCCAGCTCCTCGGGGGGCAGACGAGACAATGAGCAGTTCTTC. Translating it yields CASSSGGRRDNEQFF. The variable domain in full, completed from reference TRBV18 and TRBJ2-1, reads NAGVMQNPRHLVRRRGQEARLRCSPMKGHSHVYWYRQLPEEGLKFMVYLQKENIIDESGMPKERFSAEFPKEGPSILRIQQVVRGDSAAYFCASSSGGRRDNEQFFGPGTRLTVL.

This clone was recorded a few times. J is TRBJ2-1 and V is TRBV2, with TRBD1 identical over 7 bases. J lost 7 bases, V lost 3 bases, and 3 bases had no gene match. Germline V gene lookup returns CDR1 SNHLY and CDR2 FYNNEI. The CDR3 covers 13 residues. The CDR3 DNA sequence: TGTGCCAGCAGTGAGACAGGGCCGAATGAGCAGTTCTTC. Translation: CASSETGPNEQFF. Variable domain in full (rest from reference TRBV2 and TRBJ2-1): EPEVTQTPSHQVTQMGQEVILRCVPISNHLYFYWYRQILGQKVEFLVSFYNNEISEKSEIFDDQFSVERPDGSNFTLKIRSTKLEDSAMYFCASSETGPNEQFFGPGTRLTVL.

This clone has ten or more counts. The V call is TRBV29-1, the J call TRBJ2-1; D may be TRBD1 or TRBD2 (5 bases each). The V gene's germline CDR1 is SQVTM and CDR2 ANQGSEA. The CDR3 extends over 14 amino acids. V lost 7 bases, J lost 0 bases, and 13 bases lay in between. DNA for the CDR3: TGCAGCGGTGGGGGACGGAGCTCCTACAATGAGCAGTTCTTC. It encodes CSGGGRSSYNEQFF.

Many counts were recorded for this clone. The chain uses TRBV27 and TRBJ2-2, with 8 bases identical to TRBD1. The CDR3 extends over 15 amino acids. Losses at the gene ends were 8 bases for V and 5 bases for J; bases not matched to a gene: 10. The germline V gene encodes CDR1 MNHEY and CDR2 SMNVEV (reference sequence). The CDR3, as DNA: TGTGCCAGCCGCCCCGGACAGGGCACTACCGGGGAGCTGTTTTTT. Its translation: CASRPGQGTTGELFF.

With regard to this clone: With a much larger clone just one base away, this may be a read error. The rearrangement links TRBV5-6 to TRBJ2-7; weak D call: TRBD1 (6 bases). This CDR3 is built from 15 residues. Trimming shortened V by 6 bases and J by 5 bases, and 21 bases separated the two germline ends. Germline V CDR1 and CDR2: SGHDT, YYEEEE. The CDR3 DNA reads TGTGCCAGCATTTACGGTATAGGGGGTCTCAACGAGCAGTACTTC. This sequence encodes CASIYGIGGLNEQYF.

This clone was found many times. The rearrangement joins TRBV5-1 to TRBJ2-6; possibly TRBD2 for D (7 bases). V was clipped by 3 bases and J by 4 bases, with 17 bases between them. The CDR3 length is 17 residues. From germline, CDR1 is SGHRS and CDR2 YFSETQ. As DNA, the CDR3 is TGCGCCAGCAGCTCGGGGGGCCTAAACTCCGGGGCCAACGTCCTGACTTTC. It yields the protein CASSSGGLNSGANVLTF.

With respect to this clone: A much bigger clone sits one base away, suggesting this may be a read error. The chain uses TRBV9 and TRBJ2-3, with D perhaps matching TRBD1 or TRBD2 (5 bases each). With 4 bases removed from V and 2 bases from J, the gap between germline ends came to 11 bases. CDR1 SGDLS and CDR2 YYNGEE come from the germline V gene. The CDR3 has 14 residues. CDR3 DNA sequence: TGTGCCAGCAGCACCGGGGCAGTCACAGATACGCAGTATTTT. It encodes CASSTGAVTDTQYF.